This T cell receptor (beta chain) was obtained from a study of T-cell reconstitution after alpha-beta-depleted transplantation in children (dated by TCRdb to the mid-2010s). About the full investigation: Using TCR repertoire profiling, the study followed T-cell immune reconstitution in a quantitative way in children after TCRalphabeta/CD19-depleted allogeneic hematopoietic cell transplantation.

As concerns this clonotype: Which antigen it targets is not known. No base quality information exists; no much larger clone differs at one position.

V is reduced by 4 bases and J by 5 bases, leaving a spacing of 12 bases between them. The germline V gene gives CDR1 as SGHRS and CDR2 as YFSETQ. CDR3 length: 13 amino acids, cysteine to phenylalanine. CDR3 DNA is the only sequence kept; it has 39 bases, read in frame from the first base. Taken with the paper, the label for treatment or condition translates to: allogeneic hematopoietic cell transplantation with graft depleted of TCRalphabeta T cells and CD19 B cells. The transplant recipients were children given TCRalphabeta/CD19-depleted allogeneic hematopoietic cell grafts. Libraries were built with PCR. These reads were obtained on an Illumina HiSeq 2500. To normalize quantification of the TCRbeta repertoire, the TCR libraries were built with molecular barcoding that relied on unique molecular identifiers. TCRdb took the public reads, trimmed them with fastp at Q25, ran MiXCR for clone calling and kept in-frame beta chains. Rows with a matching CDR3 protein are joined into one entry that keeps the most common DNA and genes. This sample lists hundreds of thousands of distinct CDR3 sequences; about 15% were detected once. Clones ranked in the top ten supply about 45% of the sample.

Overall study results and their limits: Over the following months the frequencies of hyperexpanded clones went down, and after one year T-cell counts and TCRbeta diversity were mostly credited to newly produced T cells. The apparently early alphabetaT-cell count recovery about two months after transplant was reportedly dependent on only several hundred rapidly expanded clones derived from non-depleted graft cells. In some patients, the high TCRbeta diversity seen at day 60 was put down to recipient T cells and intrathymic progenitors that had survived conditioning.

The sample here was PBMCs, mostly from graft donor cells, taken 360 days after TCRalphabeta/CD19-depleted stem cell transplant. In this chain, TRBV5-1 is recombined with TRBJ2-5, with an unclear D gene assignment. This TCR was recovered from a male patient between 2 and 10 years old who had a stem cell transplant for acute lymphoblastic leukemia, so the T cells may come from the graft donor. CDR3 sequence: CASSAGLAETQYF. The nucleotide sequence is TGCGCCAGCAGCGCCGGTCTCGCGGAGACCCAGTACTTC.